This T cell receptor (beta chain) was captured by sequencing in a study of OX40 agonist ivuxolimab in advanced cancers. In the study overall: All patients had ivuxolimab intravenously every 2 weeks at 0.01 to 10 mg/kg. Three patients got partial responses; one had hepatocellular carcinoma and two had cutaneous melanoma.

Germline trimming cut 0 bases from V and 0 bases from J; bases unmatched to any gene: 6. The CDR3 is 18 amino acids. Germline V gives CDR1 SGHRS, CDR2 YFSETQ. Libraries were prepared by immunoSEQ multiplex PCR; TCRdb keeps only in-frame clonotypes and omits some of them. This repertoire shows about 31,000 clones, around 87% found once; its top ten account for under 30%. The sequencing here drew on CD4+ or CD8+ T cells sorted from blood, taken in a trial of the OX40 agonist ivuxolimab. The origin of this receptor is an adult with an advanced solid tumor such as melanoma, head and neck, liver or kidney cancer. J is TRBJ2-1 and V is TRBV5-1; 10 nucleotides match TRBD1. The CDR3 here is CASSLVGQGESSYNEQFF. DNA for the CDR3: TGCGCCAGCAGCTTGGTAGGACAGGGGGAGAGCTCCTACAATGAGCAGTTCTTC. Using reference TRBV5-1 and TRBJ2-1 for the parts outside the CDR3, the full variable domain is KAGVTQTPRYLIKTRGQQVTLSCSPISGHRSVSWYQQTPGQGLQFLFEYFSETQRNKGNFPGRFSGRQFSNSRSEMNVSTLELGDSALYLCASSLVGQGESSYNEQFFGPGTRLTVL.